These T cell receptor beta chains were read from a single sample in a study of CD8 T cells in Susac syndrome. TCRdb reprocessed the immunoSEQ multiplex PCR reads with MiXCR, giving one entry per CDR3 protein. This table holds fewer than 350,000 distinct CDR3 sequences, 65% to 90% found once. Sequencing used CD8+ T cells from PBMCs. The receptors originated from a human donor with multiple sclerosis. The CDR3 runs from the conserved cysteine through the conserved F or W. Each record gives: clone size, V gene, J gene, D gene, CDR3 DNA, CDR3 protein. The D gene is left open where the match is weak. Expanded clones are given a class, and other clones once, few, many or no size at all.

>-|TRBV28|TRBJ1-5|-
TGTGCCAGCAGGACAGCCCAATATAGCAATCAGCCCCAGCATTTT
CASRTAQYSNQPQHF
>-|TRBV20-1|TRBJ1-1|-
TGCAGTGCTAGAGCAGGGATGAACACTGAAGCTTTCTTT
CSARAGMNTEAFF
>-|TRBV7-6|TRBJ1-1|-
TGTGCCAGCAGCTTAGGGCTAATGGGCCGTGAGAACACTGAAGCTTTCTTT
CASSLGLMGRENTEAFF
>-|TRBV20-1|TRBJ2-7|-
TGCAGTGCTAGAGACGACCTCTACGAGCAGTACTTC
CSARDDLYEQYF
>-|TRBV7-9|TRBJ2-1|-
TGTGCCAGCAGCCAGGACGACAATGAGCAGTTCTTC
CASSQDDNEQFF
>-|TRBV4-3|TRBJ2-5|TRBD1
TGCGCCAGCAGCCAAGATCAGGGGGCGGGAGAGACCCAGTACTTC
CASSQDQGAGETQYF
>-|TRBV19|TRBJ1-1|-
TGTGCCAGTAGTATAATGGAGGCAGGAGCAGGGTCAATGAACACTGAAGCTTTCTTT
CASSIMEAGAGSMNTEAFF
>-|TRBV20-1|TRBJ2-1|-
TGCAGTGCTAGAGTACCCCTCCGACTAGGGGGGCCAAGCAATGAGCAGTTCTTC
CSARVPLRLGGPSNEQFF
>-|TRBV27|TRBJ2-1|-
TGTGCCAGCAGTATACTCCCCACCTTCGGGACGCTTACAATTGAGCAGTTCTTC
CASSILPTFGTLTIEQFF
>-|TRBV7-8|TRBJ2-2|TRBD2
TGTGCCAGCAGCTTATCTGGACTAGCGGGAGTTGGGACCGGGGAGCTGTTTTTT
CASSLSGLAGVGTGELFF
>few|TRBV4-1|TRBJ1-1|-
TGCGCCAGCAGCCCACTCATGGTAGGCACTGAAGCTTTCTTT
CASSPLMVGTEAFF
>-|TRBV28|TRBJ2-7|TRBD2
TGTGCCAGCAGTTTCTTTGCGGGAGGGACCTACGAGCAGTACTTC
CASSFFAGGTYEQYF
>-|TRBV7-6|TRBJ2-3|-
TGTGCCAGCAGCTCCGGGGGGCCCAGGACTAGCACAGATACGCAGTATTTT
CASSSGGPRTSTDTQYF
>-|TRBV28|TRBJ2-1|TRBD2
TGTGCCAGCAGTTTAGGAGCGGGAGGAGAAAATGAGCAGTTCTTC
CASSLGAGGENEQFF
>once|TRBV28|TRBJ2-7|TRBD2
TGTGCCAGCAGTTTAATAGCGGGTATCGGTAACGAGCAGTACTTC
CASSLIAGIGNEQYF
>-|TRBV20-1|TRBJ2-7|-
TGCAGTGCTAGAGACGACCGGGAGTCCTACGAGCAGTACTTC
CSARDDRESYEQYF
>-|TRBV7-9|TRBJ2-5|-
TGTGCCAGCAGCCCCGGGACTCCCCGGGTTTATGAGACCCAGTACTTC
CASSPGTPRVYETQYF
>-|TRBV5-5|TRBJ2-3|-
TGTGCCAGCAGCTTGAAGGGGACTCTCACAGATACGCAGTATTTT
CASSLKGTLTDTQYF
>once|TRBV29-1|TRBJ1-3|-
TGCAGCGGCCAGCTCCAGGGGTCGTATGGAAACACCATATATTTT
CSGQLQGSYGNTIYF
>-|TRBV7-9|TRBJ1-2|TRBD1
TGTGCCATCGGCAGGGGGCCTAACTATGGCTACACCTTC
CAIGRGPNYGYTF
>-|TRBV28|TRBJ2-5|TRBD1
TGTGCCAGCAGTTTGGAACACAGGGGAAGAGGGGAGACCCAGTACTTC
CASSLEHRGRGETQYF
>-|TRBV9|TRBJ1-1|TRBD1
TGTGCCAGCAGCGCACGACAGGGGGCATCAGTCACTGAAGCTTTCTTT
CASSARQGASVTEAFF
>-|TRBV6-1|TRBJ2-2|TRBD1
TGTGCCAGCAGTCTAAGCCGGGACAGGGGAAACACCGGGGAGCTGTTTTTT
CASSLSRDRGNTGELFF
>few|TRBV19|TRBJ2-1|-
TGTGCCAGTAGTATGAAAACGTCTGGTGAGCAGTTCTTC
CASSMKTSGEQFF
>-|TRBV29-1|TRBJ2-2|-
TGCAGCCCCCAACTCGAAGAAGCGTCAGGCACCGGGGAGCAGTTTTTT
CSPQLEEASGTGEQFF
>-|TRBV29-1|TRBJ2-7|-
TGCAGCGTTGAAGACCCCGACAGGAGCTCCTACGAGCAGTACTTC
CSVEDPDRSSYEQYF
>-|TRBV27|TRBJ2-3|TRBD2
TGTGCCAGACGAGAGATAGCGGGGAGCCCTTTCACAGATACGCAGTATTTT
CARREIAGSPFTDTQYF
>-|TRBV19|TRBJ2-1|TRBD2
TGTGCCAGTAGTACCCCCCTGTTCGGGAGGGCCTACAATGAGCAGTTCTTC
CASSTPLFGRAYNEQFF
>-|TRBV21-1|TRBJ2-7|-
TGTGCCAGCAGCAAAGAGGGGGATAACGAGCAGTACTTC
CASSKEGDNEQYF
>-|TRBV2|TRBJ1-1|-
TGTGCCAGCATAGAAGGAAGGGCTGAAGCTTTCTTT
CASIEGRAEAFF
>once|TRBV28|TRBJ1-4|-
TGTGCCAGCAGTTTCCGAGACAGTCGGTCGATTAATGAAAAACTGTTTTTT
CASSFRDSRSINEKLFF
>-|TRBV28|TRBJ1-3|-
TGTGCCAGCACCCTTACCAGGGGAAACACCATATATTTT
CASTLTRGNTIYF
>-|TRBV20-1|TRBJ2-2|-
TGCAGTGCTAGCCCAATTACGACAGACCCGAACACCGGGGAGCTGTTTTTT
CSASPITTDPNTGELFF
>-|TRBV24-1|TRBJ2-2|-
TGTGCCACCAGTGACCCAGAAAAATTAGGCCTCACCGGGGAGCTGTTTTTT
CATSDPEKLGLTGELFF
>-|TRBV13|TRBJ2-5|-
TGTGCCAGCAACCCTGCCGGAGCGCGAGAGACCCAGTACTTC
CASNPAGARETQYF
>-|TRBV25-1|TRBJ2-5|-
TGTGCCAGCAGTGAACTGGGGTCGTATCAGACCCAGTACTTC
CASSELGSYQTQYF
>-|TRBV14|TRBJ2-1|-
TGTGCCAGCAGCCAAGATGAACGGGCCCTATACAATGAGCAGTTCTTC
CASSQDERALYNEQFF
>few|TRBV19|TRBJ2-1|-
TGTGCCAGTAGTATCGGGGAGAGCTCCTACAATGAGCAGTTCTTC
CASSIGESSYNEQFF
>-|TRBV29-1|TRBJ2-5|TRBD1
TGCAGCGTTGAGTTGGACCGGGACAGACAAGAGACCCAGTACTTC
CSVELDRDRQETQYF
>once|TRBV19|TRBJ2-2|-
TGTGCCAGTAATCTAGGTTTGGCCGGGGAGCTGTTTTTT
CASNLGLAGELFF
>-|TRBV29-1|TRBJ1-5|-
TGCAGCGTTAGAGATCAGCCCCAGCATTTT
CSVRDQPQHF
>-|TRBV5-1|TRBJ1-3|TRBD1
TGCGCCAGCAGCTTGAGACAGGGTGCTGGAAACACCATATATTTT
CASSLRQGAGNTIYF
>once|TRBV6-5|TRBJ2-7|TRBD1
TGTGCCAGCACCCAGGGACAGGGAGTCCACGAGCAGTACTTC
CASTQGQGVHEQYF
>few|TRBV19|TRBJ2-7|-
TGTGCCAGTAGTGCCGGGGTCGGGACCTACGAGCAGTACTTC
CASSAGVGTYEQYF
>-|TRBV7-9|TRBJ2-7|-
TGTGCCAGCAGCTTACCAAGCCCGGCCCACGAGCAGTACTTC
CASSLPSPAHEQYF
>-|TRBV7-9|TRBJ2-1|-
TGTGCCAGCAGCTTACAGGGTCGGAATGAGCAGTTCTTC
CASSLQGRNEQFF
>-|TRBV7-9|TRBJ1-1|TRBD1
TGTGCCAGCAGCGGCAGGGACAGGGACACTGAAGCTTTCTTT
CASSGRDRDTEAFF
>-|TRBV4-3|TRBJ1-1|TRBD1
TGCGCCAGCAGCCAAGATCTGACAGGGGGGAACACTGAAGCTTTCTTT
CASSQDLTGGNTEAFF
>few|TRBV6-1|TRBJ2-7|-
TGTGCCAGCAGTGATTTACGGAGCTCCTACGAGCAGTACTTC
CASSDLRSSYEQYF
>-|TRBV20-1|TRBJ2-2|TRBD2
TGCAGTGCGCCCGGGACTAGCGGGATGAGATACACCGGGGAGCTGTTTTTT
CSAPGTSGMRYTGELFF
>-|TRBV6-2/TRBV6-3|TRBJ2-7|-
TGTGCCAGCAGTTACCCGTCGATTGGGGGGAAATATGAGCAGTACTTC
CASSYPSIGGKYEQYF
>-|TRBV20-1|TRBJ2-7|-
TGCAGTGCTAACAGAGACTACGAGCAGTACTTC
CSANRDYEQYF
>-|TRBV7-6|TRBJ2-1|TRBD2
TGTGCCAGCAGCTTAGGGACGGGGGGGCCGCACTCCTACAATGAGCAGTTCTTC
CASSLGTGGPHSYNEQFF
>-|TRBV29-1|TRBJ1-1|-
TGCAGCGTTGAAGGAGGGGGCACTGAAGCTTTCTTT
CSVEGGGTEAFF